Below are 11 T cell receptor beta chains sequenced from a single sample in a study of blood T cells in healthy people across ages. Together with a sample-barcoded 5' primer, a J-beta primer mix was included in a second PCR lasting about 7 to 11 cycles. A single record per CDR3 protein comes from TCRdb applying MiXCR to the 5' RACE reads. This sample carries approximately 690,000 distinct CDR3 sequences, around 41% of them seen once, and the ten largest clones take approximately 29%. Sample: blood. The source is a man older than 75 in good health.

This clonotype was recorded a few times. This chain connects TRBV2 to TRBJ2-6; no firm D call. With 2 bases removed from V and 0 bases from J, the gap between germline ends came to 5 bases. Germline CDR1 SNHLY, CDR2 FYNNEI. The CDR3 has 15 residues. In nucleotides, the CDR3 is TGTGCCAGCAGTGAACTCAGCTCTGGGGCCAACGTCCTGACTTTC. As protein: CASSELSSGANVLTF.

This chain uses TRBV28 with TRBJ2-4, with 7 positions matching TRBD2. With the DNA end fitting TRBJ2-7 better, the J assignment may be wrong. The CDR3 spans 12 residues. Germline CDR1 MDHEN, CDR2 SYDVKM. CDR3 in DNA: TGTGCCAGCAACTCTCTAGCGGACGAGCAGTACTTC. Its protein is CASNSLADEQYF.

Notes on this clonotype: One end of the junction is discordant with germline, which a read error may explain. The rearrangement uses TRBV7-9 and TRBJ2-3; the match to TRBD1 covers 8 bases. This CDR3 region has 15 residues. From germline, CDR1 is SEHNR and CDR2 FQNEAQ (reference sequence). Written as DNA, the CDR3 is TGTACCAGCAGCACCCGGGACAGGAGCACAGATACGCAGTATTTT. Its protein is CTSSTRDRSTDTQYF.

The chain recombines TRBV27 with TRBJ1-2; no reliable D call. CDR1 is MNHEY, CDR2 SMNVEV, per germline (reference sequence). This CDR3 contains 15 residues. V lost 6 bases and J lost 0, with 14 bases in between. CDR3 coding DNA: TGTGCCAGCAGCATTGATGTTGGAGCTAACTATGGCTACACCTTC. This gives the protein CASSIDVGANYGYTF.

The chain uses TRBV25-1 and TRBJ1-4; tentatively, D is TRBD1 (5 bases). Trimming cost V 6 bases and J 5 bases, with 16 bases left between them. This CDR3 is built from 15 residues. Germline V CDR1 and CDR2: MGHDK, SYGVNS. The CDR3 DNA is TGTGCCAGCAGGACCCCCGGGGCCGCGAATGAAAAACTGTTTTTT. Protein: CASRTPGAANEKLFF.

V usage is TRBV12-3 or TRBV12-4 and J usage is TRBJ2-5, with 13 positions matching TRBD2. The trim removed 4 bases at V and 13 bases at J, leaving 6 bases unmatched. The CDR3 totals 13 residues. The CDR3 loop is CASSSGLAGDPYF. DNA for the CDR3: TGTGCCAGCAGTTCAGGACTAGCGGGAGACCCGTACTTC.

This clonotype was counted between two and nine times. The chain is built from TRBV10-3 and TRBJ1-5; D is unresolved. This CDR3 spans 15 amino acids. CDR1 ENHRY and CDR2 SYGVKD come from the germline V gene. Trimming shortened V by 3 bases and J by 5 bases, and 14 bases separated the two germline ends. CDR3 region: CAISDDGSFHQPQHF. As DNA, the CDR3 is TGTGCCATCAGTGACGATGGGAGTTTCCATCAGCCCCAGCATTTT.

The chain employs TRBV12-3 or TRBV12-4 and TRBJ2-7; 7 bases map to TRBD2. V gave up 6 bases and J gave up 5 bases; unmatched junction bases: 13. The CDR3 has 15 residues. CDR3 protein: CASSPFAGGLNEQYF. The CDR3 DNA reads as TGTGCCAGCAGCCCCTTCGCCGGGGGGTTGAACGAGCAGTACTTC.

This clonotype was observed many times. This chain links TRBV29-1 with TRBJ2-5; a possible D gene is TRBD1 (6 bases). Deletions cut 8 bases from V and 2 bases from J, with 15 bases between. Germline lookup yields CDR1 SQVTM and CDR2 ANQGSEA. There are 13 residues in the CDR3. The CDR3 reads CSTDERGQETQYF. In DNA, the CDR3 is TGCAGCACGGATGAAAGGGGGCAAGAGACCCAGTACTTC.

Here the CDR3 reads CASSYSGKYNEQFF. CDR3 in DNA: TGTGCCAGCAGTTATTCGGGCAAGTACAATGAGCAGTTCTTC. The chain has TRBV6-2 or TRBV6-3 and TRBJ2-1; D unresolved. V lost 3 bases and J lost 4, with 10 bases in between. Germline CDR1 is MNHEY and CDR2 is SVGEGT. This CDR3 has 14 residues.

This clonotype has only a few counts. This CDR3 reads CSATPGLAGGPFSYEQYF. CDR3 DNA: TGCAGTGCTACCCCGGGACTAGCGGGAGGGCCTTTCAGCTACGAGCAGTACTTC. V gene TRBV20-1 combines with J gene TRBJ2-7; 16 bases map to TRBD2. The CDR3 has 18 amino acids. The V gene's germline CDR1 is DFQATT and CDR2 SNEGSKA (reference sequence). With 4 bases clipped from V and 3 bases from J, the junction kept 12 bases outside the gene matches.